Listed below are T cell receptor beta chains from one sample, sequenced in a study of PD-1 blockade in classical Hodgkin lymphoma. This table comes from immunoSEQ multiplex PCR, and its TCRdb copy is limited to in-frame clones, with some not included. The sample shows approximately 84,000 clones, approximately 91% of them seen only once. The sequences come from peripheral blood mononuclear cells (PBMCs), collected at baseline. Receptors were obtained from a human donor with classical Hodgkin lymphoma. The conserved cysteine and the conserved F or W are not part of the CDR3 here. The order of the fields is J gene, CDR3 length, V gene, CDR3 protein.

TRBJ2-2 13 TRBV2 ASSEALRGSGELF
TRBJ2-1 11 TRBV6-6 ASSPGQGNEQF
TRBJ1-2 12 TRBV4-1 ASSQWGAHSGYT
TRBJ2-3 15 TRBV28 ASSLGTGGSVGDTQY
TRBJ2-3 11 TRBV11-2 ASSSWDTDTQY
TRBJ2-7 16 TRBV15 ATSRDSPPRGPDYEQY
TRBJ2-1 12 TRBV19 ASSRKREGNEQF
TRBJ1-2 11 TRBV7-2 ASSSGPNYGYT
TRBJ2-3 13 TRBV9 ASSVGLGLTDTQY
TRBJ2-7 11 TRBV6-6 ASRGDLTYEQY
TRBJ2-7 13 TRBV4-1 ASSQGRAALYEQY
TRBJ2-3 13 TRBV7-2 ASSNRQGGTDTQY
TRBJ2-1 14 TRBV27 ASSPLTSGLYNEQF
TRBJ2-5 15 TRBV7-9 ASRSFGIREGRETQY
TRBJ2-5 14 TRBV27 ASSSQGSYSRETQY
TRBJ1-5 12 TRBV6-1 ASSGTGENQPQH
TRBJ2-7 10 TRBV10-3 ATTGSPYEQY
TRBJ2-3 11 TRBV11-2 ASRTQGIDTQY
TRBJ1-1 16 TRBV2 ASSEALHRGGMNTEAF
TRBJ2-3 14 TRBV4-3 ASSQEGGQGADTQY
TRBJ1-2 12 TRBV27 ASSLKGRNYGYT
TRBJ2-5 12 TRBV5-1 ASSFGRGQETQY
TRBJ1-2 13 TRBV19 ASSIYPLTGNGYT
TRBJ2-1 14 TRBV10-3 AISLFRAGEYNEQF
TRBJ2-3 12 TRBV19 ASNLGTRPDTQY
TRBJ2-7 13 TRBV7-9 ASSLVSSLRGEQY
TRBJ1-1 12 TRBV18 ASSPRRVDTEAF
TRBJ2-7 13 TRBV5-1 ASSLEGQAAYEQY
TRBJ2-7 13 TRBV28 ASSFLLGQGGEQY
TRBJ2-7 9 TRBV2 ASSEWTEQY
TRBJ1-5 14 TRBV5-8 ASSLSSSWSNQPQH
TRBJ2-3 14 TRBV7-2 ASSLGGGRGKDTQY
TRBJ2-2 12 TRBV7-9 ASSLRTNTGELF
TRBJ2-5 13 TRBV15 ATSRAGTPMGTQY
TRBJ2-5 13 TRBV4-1 ASSQAAGVGETQY
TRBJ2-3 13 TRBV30 AWNYGLQFTDTQY
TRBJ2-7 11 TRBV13 ASSHGTTYEQY
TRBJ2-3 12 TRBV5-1 ASSAGSHTDTQY
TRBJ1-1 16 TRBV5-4 ASSPISNIRTSDTEAF
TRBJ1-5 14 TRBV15 ATSRARASGNQPQH
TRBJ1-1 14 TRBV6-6 ASSLGKGLSNTEAF
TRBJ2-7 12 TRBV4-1 ASSQRDRAYEQY